One sample yielded the 13 T cell receptor beta chains listed below, sequenced in a study of blood T cells in healthy people across ages. It was with a sample-barcoded 5' primer and a J-beta primer mix that a second PCR of roughly 7 to 12 cycles was run. From the 5' RACE reads, TCRdb called clonotypes with MiXCR, one entry per CDR3 protein. The table shows 1.5 million to 2 million distinct CDR3 sequences, with roughly 32% occurring only once. Sequenced material: blood. The receptors were gathered from a woman in her 30s in good health.

On this clonotype itself: A read error may account for a junction end that differs from germline. The chain uses TRBV7-9 and TRBJ2-7; no reliable D call. Germline CDR1 reads SEHNR; CDR2 reads FQNEAQ (reference sequence). This CDR3 spans 12 amino acids. In DNA, the CDR3 is TGTACCAGCAGCCGGAGCCCCTACGAGCAGTACTTC. This translates into CTSSRSPYEQYF.

The rearrangement uses TRBV7-9 and TRBJ2-1; 9 nucleotides agree with TRBD2. CDR3 length: 15 amino acids. Germline-derived CDR1 and CDR2 are SEHNR and FQNEAQ (reference sequence). V lost 3 bases to trimming and J lost 5 bases; unmatched junction nucleotides: 5. The CDR3 loop reads CASSFGLASHNEQFF. The CDR3 DNA reads as TGTGCCAGCAGCTTCGGACTAGCGTCCCACAATGAGCAGTTCTTC.

In this sample, this clonotype turned up a few times. The gene calls are TRBV29-1 and TRBJ2-5; no reliable D call. Per germline, CDR1 SQVTM and CDR2 ANQGSEA. The CDR3 spans 14 residues. V gave up 5 bases and J gave up 9 bases, with 22 bases separating them. DNA for the CDR3: TGCAGCGTTCTGGTATACTTCTCCGGCGTGGCCCAGTACTTC. It translates to CSVLVYFSGVAQYF. The entire variable domain, with the rest obtained from reference TRBV29-1 and TRBJ2-5, is as follows: SAVISQKPSRDICQRGTSLTIQCQVDSQVTMMFWYRQQPGQSLTLIATANQGSEATYESGFVIDKFPISRPNLTFSTLTVSNMSPEDSSIYLCSVLVYFSGVAQYFGPGTRLLVL.

The chain is built from TRBV5-5 and TRBJ1-4; D is possibly TRBD1 (5 bases). This CDR3 is 14 amino acids long. CDR1 is SGHKS, CDR2 YYEKEE, per germline (reference sequence). V was cut by 0 bases and J by 8 bases, with 11 bases left in between. The CDR3 bases are TGTGCCAGCAGCTTGGACTCAGGGCGCGAAAAACTGTTTTTT. Translated: CASSLDSGREKLFF.

The rearrangement joins TRBV6-1 to TRBJ1-6; the D gene is possibly TRBD1 (6 bases). CDR3 length equals 14 residues. Germline V lookup: CDR1 MNHNS, CDR2 SASEGT. V shed 4 bases and J shed 10 bases, with 14 bases lying between them. The CDR3, as DNA: TGTGCCAGCAGTGTTCGGGACAATGGCTCACCCCTCCACTTT. Protein product: CASSVRDNGSPLHF.

This clonotype was observed many times. This chain links TRBV20-1 with TRBJ2-1; no reliable D call. CDR3 length: 11 residues. In germline, CDR1 is DFQATT, CDR2 SNEGSKA (reference sequence). V dropped 0 bases and J dropped 9 bases, with 6 bases sitting between them. The CDR3 is CSARDLPEQFF. The DNA of the CDR3 is TGCAGTGCTAGAGATCTCCCTGAGCAGTTCTTC.

This clonotype was picked up a small number of times. The chain uses TRBV28 and TRBJ2-1; 11 nucleotides match TRBD2. J gave up 7 bases and V 7 bases, and 12 bases lay outside the gene matches. Germline CDR1 is MDHEN and CDR2 is SYDVKM. This CDR3 has 16 amino acids. CDR3 bases: TGTGCCAGCATCCCTGCCCTAGCGGGAGGTGGTAATGAGCAGTTCTTC. Translation gives CASIPALAGGGNEQFF.

This clonotype was seen many times. The genes are TRBV6-2 or TRBV6-3 and TRBJ2-3; TRBD1 agrees at 9 bases. Trimming at V came to 6 bases and at J to 6 bases, leaving 10 bases not matched to a gene. Germline CDR1 MNHEY, CDR2 SVGEGT. The length of the CDR3 is 15 residues. CDR3 in amino acids: CASSRRQGVLDTQYF. CDR3 in DNA: TGTGCCAGCAGCAGACGACAGGGGGTGTTGGATACGCAGTATTTT.

This clonotype occurred a few times. Here the CDR3 DNA reads TGTGCCAGCAGTGAGGGAGGGTTCGAAGAGACCCAGTACTTC. Amino acid sequence: CASSEGGFEETQYF. V gene TRBV25-1 combines with J gene TRBJ2-5, with 7 bases identical to TRBD2. With V trimmed by 3 bases and J by 3 bases, 4 bases remained unmatched. This CDR3 comprises 14 residues. The germline gives CDR1 MGHDK, CDR2 SYGVNS.

This clonotype has a handful of counts. This chain links TRBV4-2 with TRBJ2-5; 9 nucleotides align to TRBD1. The closer fit of TRBJ2-7 to the DNA end suggests the J call may be wrong. CDR3 size: 15 residues. Per the germline V gene, CDR1 is LGHNA and CDR2 is YNFKEQ. CDR3 amino acids: CASSQPGQGMYEQYF. As DNA, the CDR3 is TGTGCCAGCAGCCAACCGGGACAGGGTATGTACGAGCAGTACTTC.

The chain carries TRBV20-1 and TRBJ2-1; TRBD2 aligns across 7 bases. The CDR3 loop spans 13 amino acids. The germline CDR1 and CDR2 sequences are DFQATT and SNEGSKA (reference sequence). Unmatched junction bases numbered 7, after V lost 6 bases and J lost 5 bases. The CDR3 is CSASGDLHNEQFF. The CDR3 DNA is TGCAGTGCAAGCGGGGACCTCCACAATGAGCAGTTCTTC.

In its sample, this clonotype was seen a few times. The chain combines TRBV4-1 with TRBJ1-5; D gene unclear. The germline CDR1 and CDR2 sequences are MGHRA and YSYEKL. With 4 bases removed from V and 1 base from J, the gap between germline ends came to 20 bases. The CDR3 covers 18 residues. The CDR3 protein is CASSPKGSSAQSNQPQHF. The CDR3 DNA reads as TGCGCCAGCAGCCCCAAGGGCTCCAGCGCGCAAAGCAATCAGCCCCAGCATTTT.

There are a few counts of this clonotype. The V and J genes are TRBV7-9 and TRBJ1-6, with D hard to call. With 2 bases removed from V and 0 bases from J, the gap between germline ends came to 14 bases. The germline CDR1 and CDR2 sequences are SEHNR and FQNEAQ (reference sequence). This CDR3 is 18 amino acids long. As DNA, the CDR3 is TGTGCCAGCAGCTTAAAGACCAGAGGGAGCTCCTATAATTCACCCCTCCACTTT. Its translation is CASSLKTRGSSYNSPLHF.